A single sample gave rise to the 27 T cell receptor beta chains below, sequenced in a study of cytomegalovirus exposure and HLA in healthy donors. 13 Jbeta primers and 60 Vbeta primers were used for the PCR. TCRdb keeps only in-frame clones here, not all; method: immunoSEQ multiplex PCR. The data show tens of thousands of clones, with under 65% seen just once and roughly 4% held by the top ten. The specimen sequenced was PBMCs. These receptor sequences come from a male donor in good health and CMV-seropositive.

The sample holds a few counts of this clone. The rearrangement uses TRBV4-1 and TRBJ2-7; D unresolved. CDR1 and CDR2 from the germline V gene are MGHRA and YSYEKL. V shed 1 base and J shed 2 bases, with 6 bases lying between them. This CDR3 region has 13 residues. The CDR3 is CASSQGSTYEQYF. The CDR3 DNA reads TGCGCCAGCAGCCAAGGGAGCACCTACGAGCAGTACTTC.

At least ten counts were recorded for this clone. V gene TRBV10-2 combines with J gene TRBJ1-4; TRBD1 is a possible D gene (5 bases). Germline V gene sequence: CDR1 WSHSY, CDR2 SAAADI. Trimming pared 6 bases from V and 5 bases from J, leaving 13 bases between. The CDR3 extends over 14 amino acids. In DNA form, the CDR3 reads TGCGCCAGCAGAGGGGATTCGGCGAATGAAAAACTGTTTTTT. As protein: CASRGDSANEKLFF.

This chain uses TRBV11-1 with TRBJ1-1; D not certain. CDR1 SGHAT and CDR2 FQDESV come from the germline V gene (reference sequence). The CDR3 is 13 amino acids. V lost 7 bases to trimming and J lost 7 bases, with 16 bases between them. Here the CDR3 DNA reads TGTGCCAGCACCTGGACGGTTGACTATGAAGCTTTCTTT. Its protein is CASTWTVDYEAFF.

The genes are TRBV19 and TRBJ1-1; D not certain. Germline V gene data show CDR1 as LNHDA and CDR2 as SQIVND (reference sequence). The V and J ends lost 7 bases and 6 bases respectively, with 15 bases between them. The CDR3 loop spans 13 amino acids. The CDR3 spells CASKEGVIPEAFF. CDR3 bases: TGTGCCAGTAAGGAGGGTGTAATCCCTGAAGCTTTCTTT.

This clone was observed a few times. V gene TRBV5-4 combines with J gene TRBJ1-4, with 10 bases aligning to TRBD1. CDR3 size: 18 residues. Per germline, CDR1 SGHNT and CDR2 YYREEE (reference sequence). V lost 0 bases, J lost 4 bases, and 9 bases stayed unmatched. Here the CDR3 reads CASSLGVGQGEVNEKLFF. The CDR3 bases are TGTGCCAGCAGCTTGGGAGTTGGACAGGGGGAAGTTAATGAAAAACTGTTTTTT. The full variable domain, with the rest looked up from reference TRBV5-4 and TRBJ1-4, is ETGVTQSPTHLIKTRGQQVTLRCSSQSGHNTVSWYQQALGQGPQFIFQYYREEENGRGNFPPRFSGLQFPNYSSELNVNALELDDSALYLCASSLGVGQGEVNEKLFFGSGTQLSVL.

A few counts support this clone. The V gene is TRBV25-1, the J gene TRBJ2-7; TRBD1 matches at 7 bases. Germline V gene lookup returns CDR1 MGHDK and CDR2 SYGVNS. The CDR3 contains 15 residues. Losses at the gene ends were 6 bases for V and 2 bases for J; bases not matched to a gene: 10. Here the CDR3 DNA reads TGTGCCAGCAGCCTGACGGGACAGCGAGCCTACGAGCAGTACTTC. This translates into CASSLTGQRAYEQYF.

The J gene is TRBJ2-7, the V gene TRBV29-1, with 8 bases fitting TRBD1. The V and J ends lost 1 base and 0 bases, in that order; junction bases with no gene match: 5. Germline CDR1 is SQVTM and CDR2 is ANQGSEA. CDR3 length: 15 amino acids. The CDR3 reads CSVEARQGLSYEQYF. The CDR3 nucleotides are TGCAGCGTTGAAGCCCGACAGGGGCTCTCCTACGAGCAGTACTTC.

CDR3 nucleotides: TGCGCCAGCAGTGAGTCGAAAGGGGTGAAGACCCAGTACTTC. The encoded protein is CASSESKGVKTQYF. The rearrangement links TRBV10-2 to TRBJ2-5; D is perhaps TRBD1 (5 bases). CDR3 length: 14 amino acids. V lost 0 bases and J 6 bases, leaving 11 bases between the germline ends. Germline assignment: CDR1 WSHSY and CDR2 SAAADI.

This clone has just a few counts. The V and J genes are TRBV2 and TRBJ2-7; weak D call: TRBD1 (6 bases). CDR1 SNHLY and CDR2 FYNNEI come from the germline V gene. With 6 bases removed from V and 6 bases from J, the gap between germline ends came to 21 bases. The CDR3 is 15 amino acids. In DNA form, the CDR3 reads TGTGCCAGCAGCCCACTTGCCAGGGGACAAGGCGAGCAGTACTTC. The encoded protein is CASSPLARGQGEQYF.

The rearrangement joins TRBV6-5 to TRBJ2-1; 10 bases are shared with TRBD2. This CDR3 has 16 amino acids. Germline CDR1 is MNHEY and CDR2 is SVGAGI. J was trimmed by 11 bases and V by 1 base; bases with no gene match: 11. The CDR3 region is CASSYLSGTSEDKQFF. The CDR3 DNA sequence: TGTGCCAGCAGTTACTTATCCGGGACTAGCGAGGATAAGCAGTTCTTC.

The chain uses TRBV6-5 and TRBJ2-7, with D uncertain. Trimming pared 8 bases from V and 4 bases from J, leaving 9 bases between. The germline V gene encodes CDR1 MNHEY and CDR2 SVGAGI. The length of the CDR3 is 11 residues. In DNA, the CDR3 is TGTGCCAGCGGCTTTGTATACGAGCAGTACTTC. Its protein is CASGFVYEQYF.

The J gene is TRBJ1-5, the V gene TRBV28; D gene unclear. Trimming took 3 bases from V and 9 from J, leaving 9 bases between them. The CDR3 is 12 residues long. Germline CDR1 MDHEN, CDR2 SYDVKM. The DNA for the CDR3 is TGTGCCAGCAGTTTTTATTCCGGGCCCCAGCATTTT. This codes for CASSFYSGPQHF.

The CDR3 region has the DNA TGTGCCATCAGTACCCCGGGACAGCAGTTCTATGGCTACACCTTC. This sequence encodes CAISTPGQQFYGYTF. The gene calls are TRBV10-3 and TRBJ1-2, with TRBD1 matching 7 bases. J was trimmed by 4 bases and V by 5 bases; bases with no gene match: 10. The CDR3 sequence is 15 residues long. Germline CDR1 is ENHRY and CDR2 is SYGVKD.

The genes are TRBV28 and TRBJ2-5; D not resolved. This CDR3 has 15 residues. Germline V CDR1 and CDR2: MDHEN, SYDVKM. Trimming removed 2 bases at V and 5 bases at J, with 15 bases between. DNA for the CDR3: TGTGCCAGCAGTTTAGCGGAGTCCCGAAGGGAGACCCAGTACTTC. This translates into CASSLAESRRETQYF.

This clone was seen a handful of times. The rearrangement uses TRBV27 and TRBJ1-5; TRBD1 agrees at 7 bases. This CDR3 is 17 amino acids long. Germline V gives CDR1 MNHEY, CDR2 SMNVEV (reference sequence). Trimming at V came to 2 bases and at J to 0 bases, leaving 7 bases not matched to a gene. The CDR3 DNA sequence: TGTGCCAGCAGTTTACGACAGGGAGTAAATAGCAATCAGCCCCAGCATTTT. This codes for CASSLRQGVNSNQPQHF.

The gene calls are TRBV30 and TRBJ1-2; D is ambiguous. Trimming pared 4 bases from V and 8 bases from J, leaving 17 bases between. The CDR3 runs to 13 residues. Per germline, CDR1 GTSNPN and CDR2 SVGIG (reference sequence). CDR3 protein: CAWIEEAGGGYTF. CDR3 in DNA: TGTGCCTGGATCGAGGAAGCCGGTGGGGGCTACACCTTC.

A few counts support this clone. V is TRBV5-4 and J is TRBJ2-7; D not resolved. V lost 0 bases to trimming and J lost 0 bases, with 13 bases between them. Germline CDR1 and CDR2: SGHNT and YYREEE (reference sequence). This CDR3 comprises 16 residues. This chain's CDR3 is CASSLDERSLSYEQYF. For the CDR3, the DNA is TGTGCCAGCAGCTTGGACGAGAGATCCCTCTCCTACGAGCAGTACTTC.

CDR3 coding DNA: TGTGCCAGCAGTGAAGGACCCGGGACAGGGGGCTTACGAGGCTATGGCTACACCTTC. This encodes CASSEGPGTGGLRGYGYTF. The chain combines TRBV6-4 with TRBJ1-2; 12 bases are shared with TRBD1. The CDR3 runs to 19 residues. Germline V gene data show CDR1 as MRHNA and CDR2 as SNTAGT. V was pared by 3 bases and J by 4 bases, with 15 bases of the junction left unmatched.

This clone was seen more than once but under ten times. Here the CDR3 DNA reads TGTGCCAGCAGTTACGAGGGGACTAGCGGTCACTACGAGCAGTACTTC. Its protein is CASSYEGTSGHYEQYF. This chain connects TRBV6-5 to TRBJ2-7; 11 nucleotides line up with TRBD2. After removal of 2 bases from V and 3 bases from J, the junction contained 6 bases not matched to a gene. From germline, CDR1 is MNHEY and CDR2 SVGAGI. The CDR3 spans 16 residues.

This chain joins TRBV30 and TRBJ2-3, with 7 bases that match TRBD2. V dropped 5 bases and J dropped 5; count of bases not matched to a gene: 10. This CDR3 has 14 residues. Per germline, CDR1 GTSNPN and CDR2 SVGIG (reference sequence). The CDR3 coding sequence is TGTGCCTGGGGATTAAGCGGGATGGGAGATACGCAGTATTTT. As protein: CAWGLSGMGDTQYF.

This rearrangement joins TRBV2 to TRBJ2-7, with TRBD1 matching 8 bases. The CDR3 spans 15 residues. Looked up from germline, CDR1 is SNHLY and CDR2 is FYNNEI. V lost 4 bases and J lost 3; bases outside the gene matches: 8. The CDR3 sequence is CASSARQGAIYEQYF. The CDR3 coding sequence is TGTGCCAGCAGTGCCCGGCAGGGGGCGATCTACGAGCAGTACTTC.

This sequence joins TRBV19 and TRBJ1-4; weak D call: TRBD1 (5 bases). Germline CDR1 reads LNHDA; CDR2 reads SQIVND (reference sequence). Trimming stripped 7 bases from V and 7 bases from J, with 16 bases between. This CDR3 is built from 14 residues. CDR3 residues: CASMSRDFGEKLFF. The CDR3 nucleotides are TGTGCCAGTATGTCCAGGGATTTCGGTGAAAAACTGTTTTTT.

The chain carries TRBV10-3 and TRBJ1-2; tentatively, D is TRBD1 (5 bases). Germline V gives CDR1 ENHRY, CDR2 SYGVKD. V was clipped by 3 bases and J by 4 bases, with 9 bases between them. The CDR3 sequence is 13 residues long. The CDR3 sequence: CAISDSGPYGYTF. The CDR3, as DNA: TGTGCCATCAGTGATTCAGGGCCCTATGGCTACACCTTC.

This sequence joins TRBV27 and TRBJ2-2; D remains ambiguous. V lost 5 bases, J lost 5 bases, and 15 bases lay in between. The CDR3 has 15 residues. The germline V gene has CDR1 MNHEY and CDR2 SMNVEV (reference sequence). The CDR3 region has the DNA TGTGCCAGCAGTCAGACTCCTTCCGCAACCGGGGAGCTGTTTTTT. Encoded protein: CASSQTPSATGELFF.

J is TRBJ2-3 and V is TRBV29-1; possible D gene TRBD1, 6 bases. Trimming shortened V by 5 bases and J by 3 bases, and 18 bases separated the two germline ends. The CDR3 contains 15 residues. Looked up from germline, CDR1 is SQVTM and CDR2 is ANQGSEA. The CDR3 nucleotides are TGCAGCGTTAAGATCCTTACAGGGATGACAGATACGCAGTATTTT. Its protein product is CSVKILTGMTDTQYF.

The chain couples TRBV5-1 to TRBJ2-3; maybe TRBD1 (6 bases). Germline-derived CDR1 and CDR2 are SGHRS and YFSETQ. The CDR3 contains 13 residues. V was clipped by 9 bases and J by 1 base, with 12 bases between them. The CDR3 DNA is TGCGCCACGAATGGGGGCGGCACAGATACGCAGTATTTT. Residues: CATNGGGTDTQYF.

A few counts support this clone. The V gene is TRBV5-4, the J gene TRBJ2-7; 10 nucleotides line up with TRBD2. Germline V gene lookup returns CDR1 SGHNT and CDR2 YYREEE (reference sequence). The CDR3 is made up of 15 amino acids. The V and J ends lost 4 bases and 0 bases, in that order; junction bases with no gene match: 4. The CDR3 protein is CASSGGLASSYEQYF. In DNA, the CDR3 is TGTGCCAGCAGCGGGGGACTAGCGAGCTCCTACGAGCAGTACTTC.